The 11 T cell receptor beta chains listed next were all sequenced from one sample in a study of cytomegalovirus exposure and HLA in healthy donors. Use of 60 Vbeta and 13 Jbeta primers characterized the PCR. Using immunoSEQ multiplex PCR, the repertoire was profiled, and TCRdb retains in-frame clones only, with some absent. Here the sample spans 90,000 to 150,000 clones, 15% being singletons. The sample consisted of PBMCs. Every receptor here comes from a young woman in good health and CMV-seronegative.

This clone was observed a handful of times. V and J are TRBV4-2 and TRBJ1-6; no firm D call. The CDR3 totals 13 residues. Germline V CDR1 and CDR2: LGHNA, YNFKEQ. The ends were cut back, 1 base at V and 10 bases at J, with 8 bases in the middle. The CDR3 protein is CASSQGPGSPLHF. CDR3 bases: TGTGCCAGCAGCCAAGGGCCGGGATCACCCCTCCACTTT.

In its sample, this clone was seen a few times. The chain has TRBV19 and TRBJ2-5; 12 nucleotides agree with TRBD2. Germline V gene sequence: CDR1 LNHDA, CDR2 SQIVND (reference sequence). Trimming at V came to 5 bases and at J to 7 bases, leaving 11 bases not matched to a gene. This CDR3 is built from 16 residues. The CDR3 sequence is CASSVFPSGRDGTQYF. The CDR3 DNA is TGTGCCAGTAGTGTGTTCCCTAGCGGGAGGGATGGGACCCAGTACTTC. The full variable domain, with the rest looked up from reference TRBV19 and TRBJ2-5, is DGGITQSPKYLFRKEGQNVTLSCEQNLNHDAMYWYRQDPGQGLRLIYYSQIVNDFQKGDIAEGYSVSREKKESFPLTVTSAQKNPTAFYLCASSVFPSGRDGTQYFGPGTRLLVL.

In its sample, this clone was seen a few times. This chain connects TRBV6-5 to TRBJ1-5; TRBD1 might be the D (5 bases). The CDR3 runs 14 residues. CDR1 is MNHEY, CDR2 SVGAGI, per germline. V dropped 5 bases and J dropped 7 bases, with 15 bases sitting between them. The CDR3 sequence is CASSIQGGSQPQHF. The CDR3 DNA is TGTGCCAGCAGTATCCAGGGAGGAAGCCAGCCCCAGCATTTT.

The chain links TRBV4-1 to TRBJ2-1; TRBD2 matches 8 bases. CDR1 and CDR2 from the germline V gene are MGHRA and YSYEKL. The CDR3 sequence is 17 residues long. V gave up 5 bases and J gave up 0 bases; unmatched junction bases: 9. The CDR3 is CASSARLAWGSYNEQFF. DNA of the CDR3: TGCGCCAGCAGCGCCCGACTAGCGTGGGGCTCCTACAATGAGCAGTTCTTC.

This clone came up a few times. The chain uses TRBV7-8 and TRBJ1-4; TRBD1 agrees at 8 bases. V was clipped by 5 bases and J by 0 bases; unmatched bases: 11. Germline V CDR1 and CDR2: SGHVS, FQNEAQ. The length of the CDR3 is 18 residues. CDR3: CASSPHRGEAATNEKLFF. The CDR3 bases are TGTGCCAGCAGCCCCCACAGGGGGGAAGCTGCAACTAATGAAAAACTGTTTTTT.

This sequence joins TRBV27 and TRBJ1-6, with 10 bases lining up with TRBD1. The germline V gene encodes CDR1 MNHEY and CDR2 SMNVEV (reference sequence). The CDR3 is 16 residues long. V shed 5 bases and J 9 bases; nucleotides not matched to a gene: 10. CDR3 sequence reads: CASSPTLDRGSSPLHF. Written as DNA, the CDR3 is TGTGCCAGCAGTCCGACCTTGGACAGGGGGAGTTCACCCCTCCACTTT.

The chain uses TRBV4-3 and TRBJ2-3; weak D call: TRBD2 (6 bases). The CDR3 sequence is 12 residues long. In germline, CDR1 is LGHNA, CDR2 YSLEER. V dropped 1 base and J dropped 11 bases, with 10 bases sitting between them. The CDR3 nucleotides are TGCGCCAGCAGCCAAGGACCGGGAGAGCAGTATTTT. This encodes CASSQGPGEQYF.

At least ten counts were recorded for this clone. The genes are TRBV29-1 and TRBJ2-4; possibly TRBD2 for D (6 bases). V lost 4 bases to trimming and J lost 0 bases, with 19 bases between them. This CDR3 comprises 17 residues. Germline CDR1 is SQVTM and CDR2 is ANQGSEA. The CDR3 is CSVAEGHLGLAKNIQYF. For the CDR3, the DNA is TGCAGCGTTGCGGAGGGGCATCTCGGGCTAGCCAAAAACATTCAGTACTTC.

This clone was counted only a few times. The chain employs TRBV7-6 and TRBJ2-1; D unclear. V was trimmed by 5 bases and J by 3 bases, leaving 8 bases between them. The CDR3 length is 13 residues. Germline lookup yields CDR1 SGHVS and CDR2 FNYEAQ. CDR3 protein: CASSEDIYNEQFF. The CDR3 region has the DNA TGTGCCAGCAGCGAAGACATCTACAATGAGCAGTTCTTC.

Only a few counts were recorded for this clone. This sample includes further DNA sequences coding for the same CDR3. V usage is TRBV7-3 and J usage is TRBJ1-1; D not certain. The V gene's germline CDR1 is SGHTA and CDR2 FQGTGA. Deletions cut 5 bases from V and 2 bases from J, with 9 bases between. This CDR3 spans 13 amino acids. The CDR3 is CASSLEANTEAFF. CDR3 bases: TGTGCCAGCAGCCTGGAGGCAAACACTGAAGCTTTCTTT.

About this clone: Other DNA sequences of this sample code for an identical CDR3. The chain combines TRBV5-4 with TRBJ2-7, with 8 bases aligning to TRBD1. J gave up 3 bases and V 0 bases, and 2 bases lay outside the gene matches. The CDR3 covers 14 residues. Germline V gene data show CDR1 as SGHNT and CDR2 as YYREEE (reference sequence). The CDR3 sequence: CASSLGGQGYEQYF. The CDR3 DNA reads as TGTGCCAGCAGCTTGGGAGGACAGGGCTACGAGCAGTACTTC.